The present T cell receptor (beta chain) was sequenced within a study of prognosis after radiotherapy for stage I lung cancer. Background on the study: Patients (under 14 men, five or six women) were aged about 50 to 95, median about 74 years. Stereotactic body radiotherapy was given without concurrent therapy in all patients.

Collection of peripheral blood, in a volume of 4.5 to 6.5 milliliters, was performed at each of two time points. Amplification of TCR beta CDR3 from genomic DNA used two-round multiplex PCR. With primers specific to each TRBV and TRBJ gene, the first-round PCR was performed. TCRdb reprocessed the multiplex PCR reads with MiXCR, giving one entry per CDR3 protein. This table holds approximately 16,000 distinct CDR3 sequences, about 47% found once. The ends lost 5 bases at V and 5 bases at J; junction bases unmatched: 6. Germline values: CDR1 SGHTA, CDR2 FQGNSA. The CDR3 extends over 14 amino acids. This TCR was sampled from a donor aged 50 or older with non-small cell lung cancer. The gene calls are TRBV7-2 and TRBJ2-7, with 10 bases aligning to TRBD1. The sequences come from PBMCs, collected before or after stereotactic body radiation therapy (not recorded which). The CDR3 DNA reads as TGTGCCAGCAGCAGGACAGGGGGGAATCACGAGCAGTACTTC. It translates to CASSRTGGNHEQYF.